The 26 T cell receptor beta chains listed next were all sequenced from one sample in a study of early T cells in non-severe SARS-CoV-2 infection. MiXCR was run by TCRdb on the 5' RACE reads, yielding one entry per CDR3 protein. The sample holds about 69,000 distinct CDR3 sequences, about 9% seen once. The specimen was whole blood. Receptor source: an adult who was a healthcare worker with PCR-confirmed SARS-CoV-2 infection or an uninfected control (not recorded which).

The rearrangement uses TRBV9 and TRBJ2-7; 10 nucleotides agree with TRBD2. The CDR3 sequence is 15 residues long. Trimming removed 0 bases from V and 6 bases from J; junction bases left unmatched: 6. The germline gives CDR1 SGDLS, CDR2 YYNGEE. The CDR3 nucleotides read TGTGCCAGCAGCGTAGGTCTTAGCGGGAGGTTCGAGCAGTACTTC. Translated, it gives CASSVGLSGRFEQYF.

This clonotype showed up just a few times. CDR3 nucleotide sequence: TGCAGCGTTATGAGCGACAGATCTAACTATGGCTACACCTTC. This encodes CSVMSDRSNYGYTF. The V and J genes are TRBV29-1 and TRBJ1-2; D perhaps matches TRBD1 (5 bases). This CDR3 contains 14 residues. Germline CDR1 reads SQVTM; CDR2 reads ANQGSEA. Trimming removed 5 bases at V and 0 bases at J, with 13 bases between.

The chain recombines TRBV14 with TRBJ2-3; perhaps TRBD1 as D (6 bases). CDR1 and CDR2 (germline): SGHDN, FVKESK. V lost 4 bases, J lost 5 bases, and 13 bases lay in between. The CDR3 runs to 14 residues. The CDR3 spells CASSPGGLGDTQYF. CDR3 nucleotides: TGTGCCAGCAGCCCTGGGGGCCTTGGAGATACGCAGTATTTT.

Ten or more counts support this clonotype. V and J are TRBV24-1 and TRBJ2-7; no reliable D call. Trimming stripped 4 bases from V and 2 bases from J, with 8 bases between. Germline CDR1 and CDR2: KGHDR and SFDVKD. There are 13 residues in the CDR3. CDR3 coding DNA: TGTGCCACCAGTGACGCGGCTACCTACGAGCAGTACTTC. Translated, it gives CATSDAATYEQYF.

Points on this clonotype: Lacking the conserved final phenylalanine or tryptophan, this CDR3 likely reflects a read error. Because the CDR3's place on the DNA is in doubt, the DNA is left out and the CDR3 is given as listed by TCRdb. This rearrangement joins TRBV11-2 to TRBJ2-5; the D call TRBD1 from the table was never checked on the DNA. Germline values: CDR1 SGHAT, CDR2 FQNNGV. The CDR3 is 13 amino acids long, termini counted. The CDR3 reads CASRSSPGTGHKI.

This clonotype was detected many times. The CDR3 nucleotides read TGTGCCAGCAGCTTAAGTAGCGGCTACGCGGGCGGGGAGCTGTTTTTT. Translated, it gives CASSLSSGYAGGELFF. This chain joins TRBV7-3 and TRBJ2-2, with a tentative D call TRBD2 (6 bases). V gave up 1 base and J gave up 7 bases, with 16 bases separating them. This CDR3 is 16 amino acids long. In germline, CDR1 is SGHTA, CDR2 FQGTGA.

The sample holds many counts of this clonotype. The chain has TRBV2 and TRBJ1-5; D gene uncertain. The CDR3 loop spans 14 amino acids. Trimming left V 3 bases short and J 3 bases short, with 9 bases between. The germline gives CDR1 SNHLY, CDR2 FYNNEI. CDR3 nucleotide sequence: TGTGCCAGCAGTGATCAAGGGCTCAATCAGCCCCAGCATTTT. Its protein product is CASSDQGLNQPQHF.

This rearrangement joins TRBV5-1 to TRBJ2-7; D gene uncertain. CDR1 and CDR2 (germline): SGHRS, YFSETQ. V lost 2 bases to trimming and J lost 6 bases, with 18 bases between them. This CDR3 is 15 amino acids long. This chain's CDR3 is CASSFFSDPFSEQYF. CDR3 nucleotide sequence: TGCGCCAGCAGCTTCTTCTCGGATCCATTCTCCGAGCAGTACTTC.

In the case of this clonotype: The junction does not match germline at one end; this may be a read error. The chain couples TRBV2 to TRBJ2-7; 8 bases align to TRBD1. CDR1 is SNHLY, CDR2 FYNNEI, per germline. The CDR3 runs to 14 residues. The CDR3 loop reads CASSEGDRTYEQYF. CDR3 in DNA: TGTGCCAGCAGCGAAGGGGACAGGACCTACGAGCAGTACTTC.

The chain joins TRBV4-2 to TRBJ2-4; 12 bases agree with TRBD2. J gave up 9 bases and V 1 base, and 1 base lay outside the gene matches. The CDR3 spans 14 residues. Germline-derived CDR1 and CDR2 are LGHNA and YNFKEQ. Here the CDR3 DNA reads TGTGCCAGCAGCCAAGGACTAGCGGGGGCCATTCAGTACTTC. Encoded protein: CASSQGLAGAIQYF.

This clonotype came up many times. V is TRBV5-4 and J is TRBJ2-4, with 15 bases identical to TRBD2. The germline gives CDR1 SGHNT, CDR2 YYREEE (reference sequence). J was trimmed by 7 bases and V by 3 bases; bases with no gene match: 5. CDR3 length: 16 amino acids. The CDR3 loop is CASSSGLAGGRNIQYF. The DNA for the CDR3 is TGTGCCAGCAGCTCTGGACTAGCGGGGGGGCGGAACATTCAGTACTTC.

Ten or more counts support this clonotype. This chain links TRBV3-1 with TRBJ2-1; D ambiguous. The V end lost 6 bases, the J end lost 7 bases, and 7 bases lay between the germline ends. Germline V gives CDR1 LGHDT, CDR2 YNNKEL (reference sequence). This CDR3 spans 11 amino acids. DNA of the CDR3: TGTGCCAGCAGGGCCGGGAATGAGCAGTTCTTC. Translated: CASRAGNEQFF.

A few counts support this clonotype. The J gene is TRBJ2-1, the V gene TRBV11-2, with 9 nucleotides matching TRBD1. After removal of 5 bases from V and 6 bases from J, the junction contained 8 bases not matched to a gene. Germline loops: CDR1 SGHAT, CDR2 FQNNGV. The CDR3 loop spans 15 amino acids. The CDR3 DNA reads TGTGCCAGCAGCATACACAGGGGGCCAATCAATGAGCAGTTCTTC. It specifies CASSIHRGPINEQFF.

The table lists this clonotype with many counts. The chain is built from TRBV29-1 and TRBJ1-1; D perhaps matches TRBD1 (5 bases). Trimming took 4 bases from V and 7 from J, leaving 10 bases between them. Germline V lookup: CDR1 SQVTM, CDR2 ANQGSEA. The length of the CDR3 is 11 residues. CDR3 amino acids: CSVVQASEAFF. The DNA of the CDR3 is TGCAGCGTTGTACAGGCAAGTGAAGCTTTCTTT.

This clonotype occurred a few times. The genes are TRBV7-2 and TRBJ2-4, with 7 bases that match TRBD2. Germline V lookup: CDR1 SGHTA, CDR2 FQGNSA. The CDR3 loop spans 13 amino acids. V dropped 5 bases and J dropped 8; count of bases not matched to a gene: 6. CDR3 residues: CASSAGGGDIQYF. The CDR3, as DNA: TGTGCCAGCAGCGCCGGCGGGGGTGACATTCAGTACTTC.

This clonotype was observed a few times. Here the CDR3 reads CASSLHSTNTGELFF. The CDR3 nucleotides are TGTGCCAGCTCTCTCCACTCGACTAACACCGGGGAGCTGTTTTTT. The V gene is TRBV7-9, the J gene TRBJ2-2; D is undetermined. Germline CDR1 is SEHNR and CDR2 is FQNEAQ (reference sequence). CDR3 length: 15 amino acids. V was clipped by 8 bases and J by 2 bases, with 15 bases between them.

This clonotype occurred a few times. The chain links TRBV27 to TRBJ1-6; D may be TRBD1 (6 bases). The CDR3 runs to 14 residues. The V end lost 3 bases, the J end lost 7 bases, and 10 bases lay between the germline ends. Looked up from germline, CDR1 is MNHEY and CDR2 is SMNVEV (reference sequence). The CDR3 DNA is TGTGCCAGCAGTTTTCGAAGGGGGAATTCACCCCTCCACTTT. Protein product: CASSFRRGNSPLHF.

There are many counts of this clonotype. The chain employs TRBV6-5 and TRBJ1-4, with D maybe TRBD1 (5 bases). The CDR3 has 15 residues. CDR1 MNHEY and CDR2 SVGAGI come from the germline V gene. Trimming cost V 2 bases and J 0 bases, with 7 bases left between them. The CDR3 region has the DNA TGTGCCAGCAGTTACGGAGGGGCAACTAATGAAAAACTGTTTTTT. It codes for CASSYGGATNEKLFF.

This clonotype was seen many times. This chain joins TRBV7-8 and TRBJ1-6; a possible D gene is TRBD1 (5 bases). Trimming cost V 2 bases and J 2 bases, with 16 bases left between them. The germline CDR1 and CDR2 sequences are SGHVS and FQNEAQ. The CDR3 extends over 18 amino acids. The CDR3 here is CASSLLTGRSTYNSPLHF. In DNA form, the CDR3 reads TGTGCCAGCAGCTTATTGACGGGACGGTCGACCTATAATTCACCCCTCCACTTT.

This clonotype has at least ten counts. V usage is TRBV5-4 and J usage is TRBJ2-3; 10 nucleotides match TRBD2. The V segment lost 0 bases and the J segment 4 bases; nucleotides outside the gene matches: 8. CDR1 and CDR2 from the germline V gene are SGHNT and YYREEE (reference sequence). The CDR3 is 17 amino acids. The CDR3 here is CASSLGLAGARADTQYF. DNA of the CDR3: TGTGCCAGCAGCTTGGGTCTAGCGGGGGCGAGGGCAGATACGCAGTATTTT.

V and J are TRBV7-3 and TRBJ1-5; 10 nucleotides match TRBD1. CDR3 length: 16 residues. V lost 4 bases, J lost 5 bases, and 8 bases stayed unmatched. The V gene's germline CDR1 is SGHTA and CDR2 FQGTGA. The CDR3 sequence is CASSSSADRGDQPQHF. The CDR3 region has the DNA TGTGCCAGCAGCTCAAGTGCGGACAGGGGGGATCAGCCCCAGCATTTT. The full variable domain, in which reference TRBV7-3 and TRBJ1-5 provide the parts outside the CDR3, is GAGVSQTPSNKVTEKGKYVELRCDPISGHTALYWYRQSLGQGPEFLIYFQGTGAADDSGLPNDRFFAVRPEGSVSTLKIQRTERGDSAVYLCASSSSADRGDQPQHFGDGTRLSIL.

This clonotype was seen a handful of times. The chain recombines TRBV4-2 with TRBJ2-7, with 11 nucleotides matching TRBD1. Germline CDR1 is LGHNA and CDR2 is YNFKEQ. The CDR3 totals 15 residues. Trimming cost V 4 bases and J 4 bases; bases outside gene matches: 6. CDR3 protein: CASSPRTGGLYEQYF. In nucleotides, the CDR3 is TGTGCCAGCAGCCCCCGGACAGGGGGCCTATACGAGCAGTACTTC.

Of note for this clonotype: One base away lies a much larger clone, so this may be a sequencing read error. The CDR3 bases are TGCGCCTTAGCCGCCAGGGAGGTCACTGAAGCTTTCTTT. Residues: CALAAREVTEAFF. The chain uses TRBV10-1 and TRBJ1-1; TRBD1 is a possible D gene (5 bases). From germline, CDR1 is WNHNN and CDR2 SYGVQD (reference sequence). Deletions cut 11 bases from V and 4 bases from J, with 17 bases between. This CDR3 has 13 amino acids.

The rearrangement uses TRBV5-4 and TRBJ2-5; 7 bases fit TRBD1. CDR1 and CDR2 (germline): SGHNT, YYREEE (reference sequence). The CDR3 has 16 residues. The ends lost 3 bases at V and 0 bases at J; junction bases unmatched: 8. CDR3 nucleotides: TGTGCCAGCAGCTCATACAGGGGCCAGTACCAAGAGACCCAGTACTTC. Translated, it gives CASSSYRGQYQETQYF.

This clonotype came up many times. The V gene is TRBV7-9, the J gene TRBJ2-5; the D call may be TRBD1 or TRBD2 (5 bases each). This CDR3 has 16 residues. V lost 5 bases and J 5 bases, leaving 21 bases between the germline ends. Germline lookup yields CDR1 SEHNR and CDR2 FQNEAQ (reference sequence). CDR3 region: CASSGEGQVWGETQYF. The CDR3 bases are TGTGCCAGCAGCGGAGAGGGTCAGGTTTGGGGCGAGACCCAGTACTTC.

This clonotype was found many times. The chain recombines TRBV7-2 with TRBJ1-6; D gene unclear. The CDR3 length is 13 residues. The germline V and J ends were trimmed by 5 bases and 7 bases, with 9 bases remaining between them. Germline CDR1 is SGHTA and CDR2 is FQGNSA. The CDR3: CASSPRPNSPLHF. The CDR3 DNA is TGTGCCAGCAGCCCCCGACCCAATTCACCCCTCCACTTT.